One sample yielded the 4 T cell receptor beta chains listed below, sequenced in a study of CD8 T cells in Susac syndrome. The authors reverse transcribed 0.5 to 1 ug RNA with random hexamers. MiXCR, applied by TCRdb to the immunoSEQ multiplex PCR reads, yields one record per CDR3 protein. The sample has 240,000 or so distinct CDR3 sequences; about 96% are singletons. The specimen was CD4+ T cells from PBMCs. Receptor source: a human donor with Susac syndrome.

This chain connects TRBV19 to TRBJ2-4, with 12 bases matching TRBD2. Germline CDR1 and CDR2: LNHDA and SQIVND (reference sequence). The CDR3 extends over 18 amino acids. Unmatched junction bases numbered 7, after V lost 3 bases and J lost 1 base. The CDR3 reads CASSIPSGRAAAKNIQYF. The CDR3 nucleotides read TGTGCCAGTAGTATCCCTAGCGGGAGGGCCGCCGCCAAAAACATTCAGTACTTC.

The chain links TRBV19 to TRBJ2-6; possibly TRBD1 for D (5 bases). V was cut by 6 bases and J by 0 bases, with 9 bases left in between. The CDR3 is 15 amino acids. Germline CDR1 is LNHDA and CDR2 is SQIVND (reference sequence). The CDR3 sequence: CASRNRTSGANVLTF. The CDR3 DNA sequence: TGTGCCAGTAGGAACAGGACCTCTGGGGCCAACGTCCTGACTTTC.

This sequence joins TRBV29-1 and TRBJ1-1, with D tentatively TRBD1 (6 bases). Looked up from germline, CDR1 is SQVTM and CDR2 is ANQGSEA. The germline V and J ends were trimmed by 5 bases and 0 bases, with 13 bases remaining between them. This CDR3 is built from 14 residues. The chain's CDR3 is CSVPGGQLNTEAFF. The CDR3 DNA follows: TGCAGCGTTCCCGGGGGGCAGTTGAACACTGAAGCTTTCTTT.

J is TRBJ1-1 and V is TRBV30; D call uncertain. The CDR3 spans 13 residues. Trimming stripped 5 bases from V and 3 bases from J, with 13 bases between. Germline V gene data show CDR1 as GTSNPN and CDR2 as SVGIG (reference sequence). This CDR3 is CAWVKRSDTEAFF. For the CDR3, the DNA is TGTGCCTGGGTTAAACGTTCTGACACTGAAGCTTTCTTT.